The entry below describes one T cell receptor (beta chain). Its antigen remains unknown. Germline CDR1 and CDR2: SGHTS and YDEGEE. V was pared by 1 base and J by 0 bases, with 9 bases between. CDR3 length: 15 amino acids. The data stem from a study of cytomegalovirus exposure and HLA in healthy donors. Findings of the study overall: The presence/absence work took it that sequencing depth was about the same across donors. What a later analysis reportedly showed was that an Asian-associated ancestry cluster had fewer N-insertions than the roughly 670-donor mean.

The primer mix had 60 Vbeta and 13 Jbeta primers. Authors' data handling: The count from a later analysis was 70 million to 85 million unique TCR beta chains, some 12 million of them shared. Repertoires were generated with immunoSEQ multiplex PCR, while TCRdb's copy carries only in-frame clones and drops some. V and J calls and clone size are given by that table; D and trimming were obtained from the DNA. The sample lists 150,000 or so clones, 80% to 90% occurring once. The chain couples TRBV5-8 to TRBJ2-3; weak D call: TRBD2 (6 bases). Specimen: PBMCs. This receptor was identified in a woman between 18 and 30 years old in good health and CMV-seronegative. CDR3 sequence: CASSLSSASTDTQYF. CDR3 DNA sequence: TGTGCCAGCAGCTTGTCTAGCGCAAGCACAGATACGCAGTATTTT.